One and the same sample provided the 25 T cell receptor beta chains below, sequenced in a study of CD8 T cells in Susac syndrome. Random-hexamer reverse transcription was applied to about 0.5 to 1 ug RNA. In TCRdb, the immunoSEQ multiplex PCR reads were re-called with MiXCR into one record per CDR3 protein. The sample lists 150,000 to 200,000 distinct CDR3 sequences, around 94% occurring once. Input material: CD4+ T cells from PBMCs. The source is a human donor with Susac syndrome.

This chain links TRBV2 with TRBJ2-3; perhaps TRBD2 as D (5 bases). V lost 9 bases to trimming and J lost 1 base, with 17 bases between them. The CDR3 has 15 amino acids. CDR1 is SNHLY and CDR2 is FYNNEI in the germline V gene. CDR3 coding DNA: TGTGCCAGAGGGAGAAGGGCGGGCCGCACAGATACGCAGTATTTT. Translation gives CARGRRAGRTDTQYF.

The chain uses TRBV30 and TRBJ2-7, with a tentative D call TRBD2 (6 bases). This CDR3 has 13 amino acids. Germline-derived CDR1 and CDR2 are GTSNPN and SVGIG (reference sequence). The V end was cut by 1 base, the J end by 6 bases, with 13 bases between. CDR3 loop: CAWSETGETEQYF. CDR3 nucleotides: TGTGCCTGGAGTGAGACGGGGGAAACCGAGCAGTACTTC.

This chain connects TRBV18 to TRBJ1-1; tentative D call: TRBD1 (5 bases). From germline, CDR1 is KGHSH and CDR2 LQKENI. The CDR3 spans 14 residues. The V and J ends lost 2 bases and 6 bases respectively, with 13 bases between them. In DNA form, the CDR3 reads TGTGCCAGCTCACCAATACCAGGGAGCGCTGAAGCTTTCTTT. Translation gives CASSPIPGSAEAFF. Full variable domain (outside the CDR3, taken from reference TRBV18 and TRBJ1-1): NAGVMQNPRHLVRRRGQEARLRCSPMKGHSHVYWYRQLPEEGLKFMVYLQKENIIDESGMPKERFSAEFPKEGPSILRIQQVVRGDSAAYFCASSPIPGSAEAFFGQGTRLTVV.

The rearrangement links TRBV20-1 to TRBJ2-7; 11 bases are shared with TRBD1. Germline V gene lookup returns CDR1 DFQATT and CDR2 SNEGSKA (reference sequence). The junction had 6 bases not matched to a gene; V was cut back by 3 bases and J by 5 bases. The CDR3 runs 14 residues. This chain's CDR3 is CSASRTGGFDEQYF. In DNA, the CDR3 is TGCAGTGCTAGTCGGACAGGGGGCTTCGACGAGCAGTACTTC.

V usage is TRBV20-1 and J usage is TRBJ2-5, with D perhaps matching TRBD2 (5 bases). The CDR3 length is 12 residues. The germline gives CDR1 DFQATT, CDR2 SNEGSKA (reference sequence). Trimming cost V 5 bases and J 2 bases, with 9 bases left between them. The CDR3 region has the DNA TGCAGTGCTGCCCGAGGGCAAGAGACCCAGTACTTC. Its translation: CSAARGQETQYF.

This clonotype was counted once. The chain has TRBV6-5 and TRBJ2-3, with 8 bases aligning to TRBD2. V was pared by 8 bases and J by 4 bases, with 8 bases of the junction left unmatched. Germline V gene sequence: CDR1 MNHEY, CDR2 SVGAGI. CDR3 size: 14 residues. CDR3 in amino acids: CASSQRREADTQYF. The CDR3 nucleotides are TGTGCCAGCTCACAGAGGCGGGAGGCAGATACGCAGTATTTT.

Here the CDR3 DNA reads TGTGCCACCTCACAGGGACAGAATCAGCCCCAGCATTTT. This encodes CATSQGQNQPQHF. The chain recombines TRBV15 with TRBJ1-5, with 7 bases aligning to TRBD1. The CDR3 covers 13 residues. Germline V gene sequence: CDR1 LNHNV, CDR2 YYDKDF (reference sequence). V lost 8 bases and J lost 4; bases outside the gene matches: 5.

This rearrangement joins TRBV18 to TRBJ2-7; a weak D match, TRBD1 (6 bases). CDR3 length: 14 amino acids. CDR1 and CDR2 from the germline V gene are KGHSH and LQKENI. The V gene lost 5 bases and the J gene lost 3 bases, with 14 bases spanning the gap. The chain's CDR3 is CASSERTVFYEQYF. DNA of the CDR3: TGTGCCAGCTCAGAACGGACAGTTTTCTACGAGCAGTACTTC.

The chain combines TRBV6-2 or TRBV6-3 with TRBJ2-5, with TRBD2 as a possible D gene (5 bases). CDR1 MNHEY and CDR2 SVGEGT come from the germline V gene. V was cut by 4 bases and J by 2 bases, with 14 bases left in between. The CDR3 loop spans 15 amino acids. The CDR3 region is CASSSPSTGQETQYF. The CDR3 DNA follows: TGTGCCAGCAGTTCTCCCTCGACGGGACAAGAGACCCAGTACTTC.

The V gene is TRBV9, the J gene TRBJ1-2, with 8 bases aligning to TRBD1. Germline V CDR1 and CDR2: SGDLS, YYNGEE. The CDR3 is 14 residues long. Unmatched junction bases numbered 6, after V lost 2 bases and J lost 6 bases. The chain's CDR3 is CASSVDRGWDGYTF. CDR3 in DNA: TGTGCCAGCAGCGTCGACAGGGGTTGGGATGGCTACACCTTC.

This chain connects TRBV2 to TRBJ2-3, with 7 bases identical to TRBD1. The CDR3 is 15 residues long. Germline trimming cut 7 bases from V and 3 bases from J; bases unmatched to any gene: 10. CDR1 SNHLY and CDR2 FYNNEI come from the germline V gene. The chain's CDR3 is CASTRQGSYTDTQYF. Written as DNA, the CDR3 is TGTGCCAGCACCCGACAGGGATCTTATACAGATACGCAGTATTTT.

The chain joins TRBV27 to TRBJ2-7; D unresolved. There are 13 residues in the CDR3. V dropped 5 bases and J dropped 1 base, with 9 bases sitting between them. Germline V gives CDR1 MNHEY, CDR2 SMNVEV (reference sequence). As DNA, the CDR3 is TGTGCCAGCAGTCCCAACGAGTCCTACGAGCAGTACTTC. The encoded protein is CASSPNESYEQYF.

The gene calls are TRBV19 and TRBJ2-7, with D possibly matching TRBD1 (6 bases). Germline V CDR1 and CDR2: LNHDA, SQIVND (reference sequence). Trimming shortened V by 3 bases and J by 1 base, and 13 bases separated the two germline ends. This CDR3 is 15 amino acids long. This CDR3 is CASSIQGTRSYEQYF. In DNA form, the CDR3 reads TGTGCCAGTAGTATTCAGGGGACCCGTTCCTACGAGCAGTACTTC.

This chain uses TRBV3-1 with TRBJ2-4; D uncertain. Germline CDR1 is LGHDT and CDR2 is YNNKEL (reference sequence). Between the trimmed V and J ends, which lost 4 bases and 11 bases, there was a span of 15 bases. The CDR3 runs 13 residues. CDR3 protein: CASSPQSGSFQYF. DNA of the CDR3: TGTGCCAGCAGCCCTCAGTCGGGCTCCTTTCAGTACTTC.

The chain joins TRBV20-1 to TRBJ2-2; TRBD1 agrees at 9 bases. Germline assignment: CDR1 DFQATT and CDR2 SNEGSKA (reference sequence). CDR3 length: 17 amino acids. Unmatched junction bases numbered 14, after V lost 2 bases and J lost 7 bases. This CDR3 is CSARSLGDRAKLGELFF. CDR3 in DNA: TGCAGTGCTAGATCCCTAGGGGACAGGGCTAAGCTCGGGGAGCTGTTTTTT.

This clonotype was seen a single time. The chain employs TRBV9 and TRBJ2-5, with 8 bases lining up with TRBD1. The junction had 8 bases not matched to a gene; V was cut back by 4 bases and J by 3 bases. Looked up from germline, CDR1 is SGDLS and CDR2 is YYNGEE. This CDR3 spans 15 amino acids. CDR3 in amino acids: CASSPYGQGEETQYF. DNA for the CDR3: TGTGCCAGCAGCCCTTACGGACAGGGCGAAGAGACCCAGTACTTC.

The CDR3 is CASSTGQGRSNEQFF. The CDR3 DNA is TGTGCCAGTAGTACGGGACAGGGTCGGAGCAATGAGCAGTTCTTC. The chain has TRBV19 and TRBJ2-1; 9 bases are a match to TRBD1. Per germline, CDR1 LNHDA and CDR2 SQIVND (reference sequence). The CDR3 extends over 15 amino acids. V dropped 4 bases and J dropped 6; count of bases not matched to a gene: 7.

The V and J genes are TRBV9 and TRBJ2-2; D is uncertain. The CDR3 has 17 residues. V lost 3 bases and J lost 5, with 20 bases in between. Looked up from germline, CDR1 is SGDLS and CDR2 is YYNGEE. CDR3 nucleotide sequence: TGTGCCAGCAGCGCCCGGACCGAAGGTCGTGGAACCGGGGAGCTGTTTTTT. This translates into CASSARTEGRGTGELFF.

This chain uses TRBV12-3 or TRBV12-4 with TRBJ1-2; D not resolved. The V and J ends lost 4 bases and 5 bases respectively, with 5 bases between them. The CDR3 is 11 residues long. The DNA for the CDR3 is TGTGCCAGCAGTTGGAGATATGGCTACACCTTC. As protein: CASSWRYGYTF.

This clonotype was seen only once. The chain carries TRBV7-2 and TRBJ2-7; D gene unclear. V lost 1 base and J 4 bases, leaving 11 bases between the germline ends. The CDR3 runs 14 residues. Germline loops: CDR1 SGHTA, CDR2 FQGNSA. The CDR3 DNA is TGTGCCAGCAGCTTAGGATCCTTCCAGTACGAGCAGTACTTC. It translates to CASSLGSFQYEQYF.

CDR3 in DNA: TGTGCCATCAGCGGAGGGGGCGGGGAGCTGTTTTTT. This translates into CAISGGGGELFF. The chain has TRBV10-3 and TRBJ2-2; D is possibly TRBD1 or TRBD2 (6 bases each). The germline V and J ends were trimmed by 6 bases and 7 bases, with 9 bases remaining between them. The CDR3 has 12 amino acids. Germline-derived CDR1 and CDR2 are ENHRY and SYGVKD.

The V and J genes are TRBV29-1 and TRBJ2-3, with 7 positions matching TRBD2. The junction had 6 bases not matched to a gene; V was cut back by 8 bases and J by 1 base. This CDR3 is 13 amino acids long. Germline V gene sequence: CDR1 SQVTM, CDR2 ANQGSEA. This CDR3 reads CSLALAGTDTQYF. The DNA for the CDR3 is TGCAGCCTCGCCCTAGCGGGCACAGATACGCAGTATTTT.

The chain has TRBV21-1 and TRBJ2-1; the D call of TRBD2 is as the table states it, not checked on the DNA. TRBV21-1 represents a pseudogene. The CDR3 length is 18 residues. The DNA of the CDR3 is TGTGCCAGCAGCAAAGAGGGATTACTAGCGGGAGGTGGTGATGAGCAGTTCTTC. It codes for CASSKEGLLAGGGDEQFF.

This chain links TRBV20-1 with TRBJ2-5, with no clear D. The CDR3 sequence is 12 residues long. V lost 0 bases and J 7 bases, leaving 9 bases between the germline ends. Germline V gives CDR1 DFQATT, CDR2 SNEGSKA (reference sequence). The CDR3 DNA reads TGCAGTGCTAGAGATGAGGATGGGACCCAGTACTTC. Protein product: CSARDEDGTQYF.

This clonotype was counted between two and nine times. The J gene is TRBJ1-1, the V gene TRBV5-4, with D perhaps TRBD1 (5 bases). There are 14 residues in the CDR3. Trimming pared 0 bases from V and 4 bases from J, leaving 10 bases between. The V gene's germline CDR1 is SGHNT and CDR2 YYREEE (reference sequence). CDR3 bases: TGTGCCAGCAGCTTGGTTGCGGGGGGCACTGAAGCTTTCTTT. Encoded protein: CASSLVAGGTEAFF.